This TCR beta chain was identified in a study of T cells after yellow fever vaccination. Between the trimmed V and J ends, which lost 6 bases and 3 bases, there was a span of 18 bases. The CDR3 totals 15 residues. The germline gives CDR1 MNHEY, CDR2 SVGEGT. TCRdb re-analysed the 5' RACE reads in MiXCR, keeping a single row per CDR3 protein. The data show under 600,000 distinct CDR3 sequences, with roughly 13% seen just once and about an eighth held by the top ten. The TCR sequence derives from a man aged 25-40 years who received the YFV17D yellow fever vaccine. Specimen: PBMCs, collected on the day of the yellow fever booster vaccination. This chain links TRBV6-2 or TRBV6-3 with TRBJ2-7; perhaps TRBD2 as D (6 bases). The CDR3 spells CASSPAVSGYYEQYF. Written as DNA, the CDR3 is TGTGCCAGCAGCCCCGCGGTTAGCGGATACTACGAGCAGTACTTC.